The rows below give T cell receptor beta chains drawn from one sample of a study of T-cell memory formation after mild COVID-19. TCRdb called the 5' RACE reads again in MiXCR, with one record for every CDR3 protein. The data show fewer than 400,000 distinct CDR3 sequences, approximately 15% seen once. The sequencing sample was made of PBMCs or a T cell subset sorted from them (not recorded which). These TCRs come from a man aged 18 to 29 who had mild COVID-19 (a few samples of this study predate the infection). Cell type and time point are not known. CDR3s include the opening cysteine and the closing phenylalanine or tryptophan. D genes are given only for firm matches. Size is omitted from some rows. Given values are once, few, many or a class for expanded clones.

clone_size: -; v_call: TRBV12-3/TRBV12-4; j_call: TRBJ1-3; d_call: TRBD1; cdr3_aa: CASSSTGRSGNTIYF; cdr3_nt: TGTGCCAGCAGTTCGACAGGGCGCTCTGGAAACACCATATATTTT
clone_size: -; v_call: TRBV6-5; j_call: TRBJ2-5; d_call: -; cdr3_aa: CASSYSPGQGRETQYF; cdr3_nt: TGTGCCAGCAGTTACTCCCCGGGGCAGGGGCGAGAGACCCAGTACTTC
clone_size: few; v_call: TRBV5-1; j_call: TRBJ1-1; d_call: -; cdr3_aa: CASASTVRIKRNTEAFF; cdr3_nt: TGCGCCAGCGCATCGACAGTGCGGATAAAGAGGAACACTGAAGCTTTCTTT
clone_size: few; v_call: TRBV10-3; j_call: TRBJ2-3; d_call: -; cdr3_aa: CAISEESGDTQYF; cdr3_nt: TGTGCCATCAGTGAGGAAAGTGGAGATACGCAGTATTTT
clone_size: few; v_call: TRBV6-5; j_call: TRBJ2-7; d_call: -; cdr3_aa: CASSYWGDKSYEQYF; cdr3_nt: TGTGCCAGCAGTTACTGGGGGGACAAATCCTACGAGCAGTACTTC
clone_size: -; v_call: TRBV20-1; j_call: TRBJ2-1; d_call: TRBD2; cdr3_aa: CSATGGSSYNEQFF; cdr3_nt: TGCAGTGCCACGGGGGGTAGCTCCTACAATGAGCAGTTCTTC
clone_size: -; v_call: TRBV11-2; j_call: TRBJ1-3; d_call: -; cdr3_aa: CASSLAPSRESGNTIYF; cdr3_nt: TGTGCCAGCAGCTTAGCTCCTTCCAGGGAATCTGGAAACACCATATATTTT
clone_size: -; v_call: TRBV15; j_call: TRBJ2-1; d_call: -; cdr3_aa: CATSRVAGWESNEQFF; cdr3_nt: TGTGCCACCAGCAGAGTGGCAGGGTGGGAATCCAATGAGCAGTTCTTC
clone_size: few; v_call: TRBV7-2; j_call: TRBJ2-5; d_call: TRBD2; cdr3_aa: CASSPLYGGAETQYF; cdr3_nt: TGTGCCAGCAGCCCATTATACGGGGGGGCAGAGACCCAGTACTTC
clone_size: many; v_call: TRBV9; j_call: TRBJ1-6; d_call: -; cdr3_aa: CASSQVQDSPLHF; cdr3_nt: TGTGCCAGCAGCCAAGTACAAGATTCACCCCTCCACTTT
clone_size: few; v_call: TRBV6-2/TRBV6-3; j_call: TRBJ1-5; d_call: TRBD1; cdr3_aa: CASSYLPGQGGYQPQHF; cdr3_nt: TGTGCCAGCAGTTACCTACCGGGACAGGGCGGTTATCAGCCCCAGCATTTT
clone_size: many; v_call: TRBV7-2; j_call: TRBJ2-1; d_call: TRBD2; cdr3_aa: CASSRFLTSGGYNEQFF; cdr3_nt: TGTGCCAGCAGCCGATTCCTGACTAGCGGGGGGTACAATGAGCAGTTCTTC
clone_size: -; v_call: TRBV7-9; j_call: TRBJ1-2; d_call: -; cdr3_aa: CASSLAEEGYTF; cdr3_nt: TGTGCCAGCAGCTTAGCGGAGGAAGGCTACACCTTC
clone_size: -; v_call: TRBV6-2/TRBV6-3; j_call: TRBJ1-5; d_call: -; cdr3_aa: CASSYKLAGDLHQPQHF; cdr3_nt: TGTGCCAGCAGTTACAAGCTGGCAGGGGACCTTCATCAGCCCCAGCATTTT
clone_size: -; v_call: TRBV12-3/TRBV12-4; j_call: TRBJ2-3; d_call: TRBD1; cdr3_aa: CAVLGQGAPDTQYF; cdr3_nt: TGTGCCGTACTGGGACAGGGTGCCCCGGATACGCAGTATTTT
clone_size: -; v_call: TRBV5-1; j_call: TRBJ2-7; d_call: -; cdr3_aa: CASTGLGQNYEQYF; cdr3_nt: TGCGCCAGCACGGGATTAGGACAGAACTACGAGCAGTACTTC
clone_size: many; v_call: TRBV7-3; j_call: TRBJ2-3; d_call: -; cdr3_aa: CASSPRGGTDTQYF; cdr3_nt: TGTGCCAGCAGCCCCAGGGGGGGCACAGATACGCAGTATTTT
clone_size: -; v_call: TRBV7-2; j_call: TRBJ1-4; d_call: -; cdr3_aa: CASSLAGSNEKLFF; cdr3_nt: TGTGCCAGCAGCTTAGCGGGCAGCAATGAAAAACTGTTTTTT
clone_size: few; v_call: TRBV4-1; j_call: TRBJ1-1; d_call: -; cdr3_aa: CASSQVWSGGYTEAFF; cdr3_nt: TGCGCCAGCAGCCAAGTCTGGTCGGGGGGGTACACTGAAGCTTTCTTT
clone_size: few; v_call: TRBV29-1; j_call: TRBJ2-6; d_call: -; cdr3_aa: CSVEDTSGANVLTF; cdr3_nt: TGCAGCGTTGAAGACACCTCTGGGGCCAACGTCCTGACTTTC
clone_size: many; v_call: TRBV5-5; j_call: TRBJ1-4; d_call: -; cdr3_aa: CASSLEGVGEKLFF; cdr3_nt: TGTGCCAGCAGCTTAGAGGGAGTCGGCGAAAAACTGTTTTTT
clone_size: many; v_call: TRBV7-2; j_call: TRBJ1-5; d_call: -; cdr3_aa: CASSTRDYQPQHF; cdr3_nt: TGTGCCAGCAGCACCCGGGATTATCAGCCCCAGCATTTT
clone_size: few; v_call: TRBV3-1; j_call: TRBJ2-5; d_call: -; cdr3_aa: CASSQGRDQETQYF; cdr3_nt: TGTGCCAGCAGCCAAGGGCGGGACCAAGAGACCCAGTACTTC
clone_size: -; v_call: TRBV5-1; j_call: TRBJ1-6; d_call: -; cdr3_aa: CASSLEGPRDSPLHF; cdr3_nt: TGCGCCAGCAGCTTGGAGGGGCCCAGGGATTCACCCCTCCACTTT
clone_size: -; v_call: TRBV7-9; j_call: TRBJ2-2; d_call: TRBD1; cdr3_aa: CASRAGTGDTGELFF; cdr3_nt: TGTGCCAGCAGAGCCGGGACAGGGGACACCGGGGAGCTGTTTTTT
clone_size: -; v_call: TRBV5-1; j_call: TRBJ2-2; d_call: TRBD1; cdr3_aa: CASMADRGNTGELFF; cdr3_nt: TGCGCCAGCATGGCGGACAGGGGTAACACCGGGGAGCTGTTTTTT
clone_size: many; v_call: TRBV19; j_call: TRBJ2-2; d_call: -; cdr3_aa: CASSTGYTGELFF; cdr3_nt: TGTGCCAGTAGTACCGGGTACACCGGGGAGCTGTTTTTT
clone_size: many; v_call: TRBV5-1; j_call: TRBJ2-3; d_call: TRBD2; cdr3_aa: CASSPSGGAGTDTQYF; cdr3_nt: TGCGCCAGCAGCCCTAGCGGGGGGGCCGGCACAGATACGCAGTATTTT
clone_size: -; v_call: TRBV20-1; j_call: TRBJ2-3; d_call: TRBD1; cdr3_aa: CSASEGARDTQYF; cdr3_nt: TGCAGTGCTAGCGAGGGGGCGAGGGATACGCAGTATTTT
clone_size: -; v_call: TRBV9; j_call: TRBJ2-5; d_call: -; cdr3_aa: CASSVEAWRETQYF; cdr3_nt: TGTGCCAGCAGCGTAGAGGCCTGGAGGGAGACCCAGTACTTC
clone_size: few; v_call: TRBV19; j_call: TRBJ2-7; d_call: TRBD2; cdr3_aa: CATQDSGGSYEQYF; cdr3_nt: TGTGCCACCCAGGACAGCGGGGGCTCCTACGAGCAGTACTTC
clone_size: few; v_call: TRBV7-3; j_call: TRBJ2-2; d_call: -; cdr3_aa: CASSIGGGTGELFF; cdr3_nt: TGTGCCAGCAGCATAGGAGGGGGGACCGGGGAGCTGTTTTTT
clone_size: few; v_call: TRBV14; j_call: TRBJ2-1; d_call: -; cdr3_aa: CASSQDRRWDEQFF; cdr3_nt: TGTGCCAGCAGCCAAGATAGGCGGTGGGATGAGCAGTTCTTC
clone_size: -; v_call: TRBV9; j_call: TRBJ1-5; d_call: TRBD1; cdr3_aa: CASSGQGQSNQPQHF; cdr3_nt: TGTGCCAGCAGCGGTCAGGGACAGTCCAATCAGCCCCAGCATTTT
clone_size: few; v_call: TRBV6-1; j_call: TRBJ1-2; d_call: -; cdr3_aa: CASKTVRLDGYTF; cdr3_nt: TGTGCCAGCAAGACCGTACGTTTGGATGGCTACACCTTC